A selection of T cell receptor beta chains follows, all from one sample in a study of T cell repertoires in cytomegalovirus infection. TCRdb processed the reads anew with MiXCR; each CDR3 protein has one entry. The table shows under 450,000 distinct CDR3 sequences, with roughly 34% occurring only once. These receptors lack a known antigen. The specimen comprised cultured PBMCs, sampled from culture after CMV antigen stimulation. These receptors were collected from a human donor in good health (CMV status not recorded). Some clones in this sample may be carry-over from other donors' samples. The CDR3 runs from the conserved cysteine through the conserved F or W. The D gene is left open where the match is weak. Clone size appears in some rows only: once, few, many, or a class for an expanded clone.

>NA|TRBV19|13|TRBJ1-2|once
CASSFSVNYGYTF
TGTGCCAGTAGTTTTTCTGTCAACTATGGCTACACCTTC
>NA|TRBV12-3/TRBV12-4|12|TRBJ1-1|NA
CASSWSGQEAFF
TGTGCCAGCAGTTGGTCAGGGCAGGAAGCTTTCTTT
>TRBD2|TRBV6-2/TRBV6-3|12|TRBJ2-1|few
CASSYLWREAFF
TGTGCCAGCAGTTACTTGTGGCGGGAGGCGTTCTTC
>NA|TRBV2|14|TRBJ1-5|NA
CASSKEKSNQPQHF
TGTGCCAGCAGTAAAGAAAAGAGCAATCAGCCCCAGCATTTT
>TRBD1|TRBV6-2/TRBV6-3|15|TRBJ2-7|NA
CASRNRDRGHYEQYF
TGTGCCAGCAGGAACCGGGACAGGGGGCACTACGAGCAGTACTTC
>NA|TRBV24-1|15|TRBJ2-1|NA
CATSDHSGSSSEQFF
TGTGCCACCAGTGACCATAGCGGAAGCTCCTCTGAGCAGTTCTTC
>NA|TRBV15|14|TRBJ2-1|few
CATSRDQALNEQFF
TGTGCCACCAGCAGAGATCAAGCCCTCAATGAGCAGTTCTTC
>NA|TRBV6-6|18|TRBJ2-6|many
CASSYQTGTHSGANVLTF
TGTGCCAGCAGTTACCAAACAGGAACCCACTCTGGGGCCAACGTCCTGACTTTC
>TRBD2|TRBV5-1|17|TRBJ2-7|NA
CASSLAVTSGQSCEQYF
TGCGCCAGCAGCTTGGCCGTAACTAGCGGGCAGAGCTGCGAGCAGTACTTC
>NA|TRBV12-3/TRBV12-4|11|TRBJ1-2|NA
CASSLFQSYTF
TGTGCCAGCAGTTTATTCCAGTCCTACACCTTC
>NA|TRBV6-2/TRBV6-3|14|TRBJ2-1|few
CASSTRALGNEQFF
TGTGCCAGCAGTACCCGGGCCCTAGGCAATGAGCAGTTCTTC
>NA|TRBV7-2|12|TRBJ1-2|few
CASSWDTYGYTF
TGTGCCAGCAGCTGGGACACCTATGGCTACACCTTC
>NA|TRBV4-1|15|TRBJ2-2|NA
CASSQVHQATGELFF
TGCGCCAGCAGCCAAGTACATCAGGCCACCGGGGAGCTGTTTTTT
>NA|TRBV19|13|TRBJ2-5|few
CASTSDRQETQYF
TGTGCCAGTACCTCGGACAGACAAGAGACCCAGTACTTC
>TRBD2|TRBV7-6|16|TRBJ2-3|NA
CASINSGRAHTDTQYF
TGTGCCAGCATCAATAGCGGGAGGGCCCACACAGATACGCAGTATTTT
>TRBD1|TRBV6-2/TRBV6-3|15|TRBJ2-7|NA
CASSGDRVYSYEQYF
TGTGCCAGCAGTGGAGACAGGGTATACTCCTACGAGCAGTACTTC
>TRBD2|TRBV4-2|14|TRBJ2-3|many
CASSQGTSRDTQYF
TGTGCCAGCAGCCAAGGGACTAGCCGAGATACGCAGTATTTT
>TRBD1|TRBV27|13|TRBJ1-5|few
CAPGQGNNQPQHF
TGTGCTCCGGGACAGGGTAACAATCAGCCCCAGCATTTT
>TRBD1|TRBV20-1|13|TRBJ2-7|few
CSARDGTVYEQYF
TGCAGTGCTAGAGACGGGACAGTCTACGAGCAGTACTTC
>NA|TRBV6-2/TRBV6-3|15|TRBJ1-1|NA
CASSYPRQKNTEAFF
TGTGCCAGCAGTTACCCCAGACAGAAGAACACTGAAGCTTTCTTT
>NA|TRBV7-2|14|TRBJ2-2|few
CASKDQGNTGELFF
TGTGCCAGCAAAGACCAGGGGAACACCGGGGAGCTGTTTTTT
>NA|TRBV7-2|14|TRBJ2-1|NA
CASSGTRDSNEQFF
TGTGCCAGCAGCGGCACCCGGGATAGCAATGAGCAGTTCTTC
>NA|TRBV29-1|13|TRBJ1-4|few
CSVNRVTNEKLFF
TGCAGCGTCAACAGGGTGACTAATGAAAAACTGTTTTTT
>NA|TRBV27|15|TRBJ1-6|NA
CASRTDSSYNSPLHF
TGTGCCAGCCGCACAGACAGCTCCTATAATTCACCCCTCCACTTT
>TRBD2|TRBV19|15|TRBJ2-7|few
CASSIQTSGKYEQYF
TGTGCCAGTAGTATTCAAACTAGCGGGAAGTACGAGCAGTACTTC
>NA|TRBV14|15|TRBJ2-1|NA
CASSRSRAGKNEQFF
TGTGCCAGCAGCCGCTCTCGAGCGGGTAAGAATGAGCAGTTCTTC
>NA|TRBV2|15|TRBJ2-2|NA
CASSEQGLSTGELFF
TGTGCCAGCAGTGAACAGGGGCTGAGCACCGGGGAGCTGTTTTTT
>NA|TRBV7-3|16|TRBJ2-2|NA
CASSPRTRLNTGELFF
TGTGCCAGCAGCCCGCGGACAAGGCTGAACACCGGGGAGCTGTTTTTT
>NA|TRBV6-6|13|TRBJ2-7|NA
CASSNRPSYEQYF
TGTGCCAGCAGTAACAGACCCTCCTACGAGCAGTACTTC
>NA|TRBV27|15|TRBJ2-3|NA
CASSLRKGYTDTQYF
TGTGCCAGCAGTCTTCGGAAGGGGTACACAGATACGCAGTATTTT
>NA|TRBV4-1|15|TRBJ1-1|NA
CASSQEAGMNTEAFF
TGCGCCAGCAGCCAAGAAGCAGGGATGAACACTGAAGCTTTCTTT
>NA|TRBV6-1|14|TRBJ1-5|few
CASGNNGLNQPQHF
TGTGCCAGCGGGAACAACGGCCTCAATCAGCCCCAGCATTTT
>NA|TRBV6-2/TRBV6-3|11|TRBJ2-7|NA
CASRKSYEQYF
TGTGCCAGTAGGAAGAGCTACGAGCAGTACTTC
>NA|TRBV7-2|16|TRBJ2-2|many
CASSLASGSNTGELFF
TGTGCCAGCAGCTTAGCCAGCGGGTCGAACACCGGGGAGCTGTTTTTT
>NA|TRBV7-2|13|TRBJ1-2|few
CASSTRQNYGYTF
TGTGCCAGCAGCACCCGACAGAACTATGGCTACACCTTC
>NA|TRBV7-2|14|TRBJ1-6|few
CASRGDGTYSPLHF
TGTGCCAGCAGGGGGGACGGAACTTATTCACCCCTCCACTTT
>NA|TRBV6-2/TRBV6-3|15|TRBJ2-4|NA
CASQAGGGAKNIQYF
TGTGCCAGTCAGGCGGGTGGGGGGGCCAAAAACATTCAGTACTTC
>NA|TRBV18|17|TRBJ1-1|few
CASSPLTFQGMNTEAFF
TGTGCCAGCTCACCACTAACGTTCCAGGGGATGAACACTGAAGCTTTCTTT
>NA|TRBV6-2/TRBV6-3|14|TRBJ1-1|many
CASSYPGIGTEAFF
TGTGCCAGCAGTTATCCAGGGATTGGCACTGAAGCTTTCTTT
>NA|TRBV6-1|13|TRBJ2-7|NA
CASSVQRPYEQYF
TGTGCCAGCAGTGTACAGCGACCCTACGAGCAGTACTTC
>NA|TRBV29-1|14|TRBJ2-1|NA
CSVEWRVLYNEQFF
TGCAGCGTTGAGTGGAGGGTCCTGTACAATGAGCAGTTCTTC
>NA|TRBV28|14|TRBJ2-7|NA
CASSLRGRSYEQYF
TGTGCCAGCAGTTTAAGGGGTCGTAGTTACGAGCAGTACTTC
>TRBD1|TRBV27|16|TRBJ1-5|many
CASSSDTGGRNQPQHF
TGTGCCAGCAGTTCCGACACAGGGGGCAGAAATCAGCCCCAGCATTTT
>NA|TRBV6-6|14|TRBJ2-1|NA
CASSYSSQTKVQFF
TGTGCCAGCAGTTACTCGAGCCAGACGAAGGTGCAGTTCTTC
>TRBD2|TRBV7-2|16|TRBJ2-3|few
CASSLVVAGNTDTQYF
TGTGCCAGCAGCTTAGTTGTAGCGGGAAACACAGATACGCAGTATTTT
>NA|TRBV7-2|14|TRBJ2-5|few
CASSMVPRGETQYF
TGTGCCAGCAGCATGGTCCCAAGGGGAGAGACCCAGTACTTC
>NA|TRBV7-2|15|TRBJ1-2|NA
CASSLDFRQGYGYTF
TGTGCCAGCAGCTTAGACTTTCGGCAGGGCTATGGCTACACCTTC
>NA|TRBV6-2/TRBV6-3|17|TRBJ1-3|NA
CASRLWRDGTSGNTIYF
TGTGCCAGCAGACTTTGGCGGGACGGAACCTCTGGAAACACCATATATTTT
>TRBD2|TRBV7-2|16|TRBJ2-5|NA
CASSLRTSGSPETQYF
TGTGCCAGCAGCCTCCGGACTAGCGGGAGCCCAGAGACCCAGTACTTC
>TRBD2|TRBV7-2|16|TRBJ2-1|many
CASSLGGSRSYNEQFF
TGTGCCAGCAGCTTGGGCGGGAGTAGGTCCTACAATGAGCAGTTCTTC